The next 5 T cell receptor beta chains were all read from a single sample in a study of control samples from healthy donors and cancer patients. Profiling relied on immunoSEQ multiplex PCR, and the TCRdb table lists in-frame clones only, not all of them. The table records about 190,000 clones, around 93% of them present only once. The sequenced material came from blood. The receptors stem from a man between 25 and 39 years old in good health.

This clone was counted a few times. The chain joins TRBV14 to TRBJ2-3, with D tentatively TRBD1 (5 bases). V was pared by 2 bases and J by 5 bases, with 17 bases between. Germline CDR1 is SGHDN and CDR2 is FVKESK. The CDR3 has 16 amino acids. The CDR3 loop reads CASSQIVLSREDTQYF. CDR3 DNA: TGTGCCAGCAGCCAAATAGTGCTCTCCAGGGAAGATACGCAGTATTTT.

J is TRBJ2-2 and V is TRBV9, with D perhaps matching TRBD1 (6 bases). Germline-derived CDR1 and CDR2 are SGDLS and YYNGEE. Deletions cut 9 bases from V and 1 base from J, with 16 bases between. The CDR3 extends over 15 amino acids. CDR3 DNA sequence: TGTGCCACCATCTGGGGGCAGGAGAACACCGGGGAGCTGTTTTTT. Its translation: CATIWGQENTGELFF.

The rearrangement links TRBV16 to TRBJ2-3, with 7 bases aligning to TRBD2. The CDR3 has 17 residues. Germline lookup yields CDR1 KGHSY and CDR2 FQNENV. The ends lost 4 bases at V and 2 bases at J; junction bases unmatched: 12. Here the CDR3 reads CASSLPTASGFTDTQYF. CDR3 nucleotides: TGTGCCAGCAGCCTTCCCACGGCTAGCGGATTCACAGATACGCAGTATTTT.

The gene calls are TRBV7-6 and TRBJ2-2; 13 bases align to TRBD2. The germline V gene encodes CDR1 SGHVS and CDR2 FNYEAQ. Trimming cost V 5 bases and J 5 bases; bases outside gene matches: 2. This CDR3 is built from 15 residues. Here the CDR3 DNA reads TGTGCCAGCAGCCCGACTAGCGGGGGGACCGGGGAGCTGTTTTTT. Amino acids: CASSPTSGGTGELFF.

This clone was detected only once. V is TRBV19 and J is TRBJ2-3; no reliable D call. V lost 5 bases, J lost 0 bases, and 6 bases lay in between. Per the germline V gene, CDR1 is LNHDA and CDR2 is SQIVND (reference sequence). The CDR3 totals 13 residues. Here the CDR3 reads CASSYQSTDTQYF. CDR3 coding DNA: TGTGCCAGTAGTTACCAGAGCACAGATACGCAGTATTTT.